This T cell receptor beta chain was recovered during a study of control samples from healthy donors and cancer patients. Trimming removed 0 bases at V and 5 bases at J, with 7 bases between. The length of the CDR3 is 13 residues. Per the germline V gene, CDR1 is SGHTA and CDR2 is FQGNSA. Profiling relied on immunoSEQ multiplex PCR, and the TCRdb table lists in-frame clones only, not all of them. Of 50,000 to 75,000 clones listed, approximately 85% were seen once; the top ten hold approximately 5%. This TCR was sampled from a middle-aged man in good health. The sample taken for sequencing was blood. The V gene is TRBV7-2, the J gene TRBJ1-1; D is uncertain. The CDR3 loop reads CASSLALGTEAFF. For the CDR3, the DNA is TGTGCCAGCAGCTTAGCGCTGGGGACTGAAGCTTTCTTT.